What follows are 9 T cell receptor beta chains derived from one specimen sequenced in a study of identifying expanded T cells in peripheral blood. The repertoire was sequenced with immunoSEQ multiplex PCR; TCRdb's copy has only in-frame clones and lacks some. The sample shows 95,000 to 100,000 clones, around 90% of them seen only once. Sample: blood. These receptors all come from a person aged 18 to 75 in good health.

In nucleotides, the CDR3 is TGTGCCAGCAGTCTCGAGGGATTCGTGACCGTCTATGAAGCTTTCTTT. This sequence encodes CASSLEGFVTVYEAFF. V usage is TRBV28 and J usage is TRBJ1-1; D gene unclear. V dropped 5 bases and J dropped 7 bases, with 23 bases sitting between them. The CDR3 is made up of 16 amino acids. The germline V gene encodes CDR1 MDHEN and CDR2 SYDVKM. Based on the CDR3 plus reference TRBV28 and TRBJ1-1, the full variable domain is DVKVTQSSRYLVKRTGEKVFLECVQDMDHENMFWYRQDPGLGLRLIYFSYDVKMKEKGDIPEGYSVSREKKERFSLILESASTNQTSMYLCASSLEGFVTVYEAFFGQGTRLTVV.

The chain is built from TRBV6-1 and TRBJ2-4; D is unclear. The CDR3 extends over 16 amino acids. CDR1 and CDR2 (germline): MNHNS, SASEGT. The ends were cut back, 4 bases at V and 1 base at J, with 14 bases in the middle. CDR3 nucleotide sequence: TGTGCCAGCAGTGTCAGAGACCCCTGGGCCAAAAACATTCAGTACTTC. Amino acids: CASSVRDPWAKNIQYF.

This clone was counted a single time. Other DNA sequences within the sample encode an identical CDR3. This chain joins TRBV6-5 and TRBJ2-1, with 8 positions matching TRBD2. Germline CDR1 and CDR2: MNHEY and SVGAGI. The V segment lost 2 bases and the J segment 0 bases; nucleotides outside the gene matches: 0. This CDR3 is built from 15 residues. CDR3 in amino acids: CASSYSGGSYNEQFF. The CDR3 DNA reads as TGTGCCAGCAGTTACAGCGGGGGCTCCTACAATGAGCAGTTCTTC.

This chain connects TRBV28 to TRBJ1-2, with 7 bases aligning to TRBD1. Losses at the gene ends were 5 bases for V and 4 bases for J; bases not matched to a gene: 16. The CDR3 runs to 17 residues. Germline V gene lookup returns CDR1 MDHEN and CDR2 SYDVKM. The CDR3 DNA is TGTGCCAGCAGTCGGGGCGGGACAGCATATACTATCTATGGCTACACCTTC. Its protein is CASSRGGTAYTIYGYTF.

This chain joins TRBV6-5 and TRBJ1-2; possible D gene TRBD1, 5 bases. Trimming stripped 5 bases from V and 2 bases from J, with 15 bases between. CDR3 size: 15 residues. The germline CDR1 and CDR2 sequences are MNHEY and SVGAGI. In DNA form, the CDR3 reads TGTGCCAGCAGTCCGGGGGGACGGAGGAACTATGGCTACACCTTC. Protein: CASSPGGRRNYGYTF.

The chain employs TRBV6-6 and TRBJ2-5; possible D gene TRBD1, 5 bases. CDR3 length: 13 amino acids. The ends were cut back, 4 bases at V and 3 bases at J, with 9 bases in the middle. Germline assignment: CDR1 MNHNY and CDR2 SVGAGI (reference sequence). The CDR3 DNA is TGTGCCAGCAGTTCAAGGGGTGAAGAGACCCAGTACTTC. As protein: CASSSRGEETQYF.

The chain uses TRBV7-9 and TRBJ1-1; 8 bases agree with TRBD1. This CDR3 contains 14 residues. The V gene's germline CDR1 is SEHNR and CDR2 FQNEAQ (reference sequence). V trimming: 5 bases; J trimming: 6 bases; junction bases outside the gene matches: 8. CDR3 sequence: CASSRERTGPEAFF. CDR3 coding DNA: TGTGCCAGCAGCCGAGAGCGGACAGGGCCTGAAGCTTTCTTT.

V and J are TRBV2 and TRBJ2-4; 11 bases are shared with TRBD2. The CDR3 covers 15 residues. The V gene's germline CDR1 is SNHLY and CDR2 FYNNEI. V lost 5 bases, J lost 4 bases, and 4 bases stayed unmatched. The CDR3 DNA reads as TGTGCCAGCAGTTATAGCGGGGGGGATAAAAACATTCAGTACTTC. This codes for CASSYSGGDKNIQYF. The full variable domain, completed using reference TRBV2 and TRBJ2-4, is EPEVTQTPSHQVTQMGQEVILRCVPISNHLYFYWYRQILGQKVEFLVSFYNNEISEKSEIFDDQFSVERPDGSNFTLKIRSTKLEDSAMYFCASSYSGGDKNIQYFGAGTRLSVL.

V usage is TRBV28 and J usage is TRBJ2-6; no definite D call. CDR1 and CDR2 (germline): MDHEN, SYDVKM. The ends were cut back, 6 bases at V and 2 bases at J, with 11 bases in the middle. The CDR3 consists of 15 residues. CDR3: CASRSRPAGANVLTF. The CDR3 DNA follows: TGTGCCAGCAGATCTCGTCCCGCTGGGGCCAACGTCCTGACTTTC.